Below are 16 T cell receptor beta chains sequenced from a single sample in a study of identical twins. TCRdb re-called the 5' RACE reads through MiXCR, storing one row per CDR3 protein. The sample includes about 240,000 distinct CDR3 sequences, more than 9.5% of them seen just once. Separately, the same data were catalogued under a study of yellow fever vaccine responses in identical twins.

Material: memory (CD45RO+) T cells sorted from blood. These receptors all come from a young woman in good health.

This clonotype was seen only a few times. The genes are TRBV24-1 and TRBJ2-7; D might be TRBD2 (7 bases). The length of the CDR3 is 14 residues. Germline values: CDR1 KGHDR, CDR2 SFDVKD. Trimming took 9 bases from V and 0 from J, leaving 14 bases between them. The chain's CDR3 is CATQRGGPSYEQYF. The CDR3 bases are TGTGCCACCCAGAGGGGGGGACCCTCCTACGAGCAGTACTTC.

J is TRBJ2-7 and V is TRBV20-1, with 9 bases that match TRBD2. J lost 1 base, V lost 6 bases, and 7 bases had no gene match. Per germline, CDR1 DFQATT and CDR2 SNEGSKA (reference sequence). This CDR3 spans 14 amino acids. CDR3 DNA: TGCAGTGCAGGGGTAGCGGGGGATTCCTACGAGCAGTACTTC. Translating it yields CSAGVAGDSYEQYF.

This clonotype has only a few counts. This chain joins TRBV29-1 and TRBJ2-7, with 7 bases that match TRBD2. Germline CDR1 SQVTM, CDR2 ANQGSEA. The CDR3 has 16 amino acids. Trimming at V came to 1 base and at J to 1 base, leaving 10 bases not matched to a gene. CDR3 sequence reads: CSVEVLEGGPSYEQYF. The DNA of the CDR3 is TGCAGCGTTGAAGTGTTGGAGGGAGGGCCGTCCTACGAGCAGTACTTC.

This clonotype was picked up a small number of times. The genes are TRBV28 and TRBJ1-2; 7 bases line up with TRBD1. Trimming at V came to 1 base and at J to 1 base, leaving 6 bases not matched to a gene. This CDR3 region has 16 residues. Germline lookup yields CDR1 MDHEN and CDR2 SYDVKM. This chain's CDR3 is CASSLSGTALNYGYTF. The CDR3 coding sequence is TGTGCCAGCAGTTTATCAGGGACAGCGCTTAACTATGGCTACACCTTC.

Regarding this clonotype: Since a much larger clone is just one base distant, this may be a read error. The chain links TRBV11-3 to TRBJ2-1; no definite D call. The CDR3 loop spans 11 amino acids. In germline, CDR1 is SGHNT, CDR2 YENEEA. The V end lost 5 bases, the J end lost 5 bases, and 4 bases lay between the germline ends. The CDR3 nucleotides read TGTGCCAGCAGCACCAACAATGAGCAGTTCTTC. Translated, it gives CASSTNNEQFF.

This clonotype was found a few times. The chain is built from TRBV9 and TRBJ1-5; 8 positions match TRBD1. Trimming removed 4 bases from V and 4 bases from J; junction bases left unmatched: 7. CDR1 is SGDLS, CDR2 YYNGEE, per germline. The CDR3 covers 15 residues. The CDR3 protein is CASSPRGQENQPQHF. The DNA for the CDR3 is TGTGCCAGCAGCCCCCGGGGACAGGAGAATCAGCCCCAGCATTTT. Using reference TRBV9 and TRBJ1-5 for the parts outside the CDR3, the full variable domain is DSGVTQTPKHLITATGQRVTLRCSPRSGDLSVYWYQQSLDQGLQFLIQYYNGEERAKGNILERFSAQQFPDLHSELNLSSLELGDSALYFCASSPRGQENQPQHFGDGTRLSIL.

This clonotype was seen at least ten times. CDR3 sequence (DNA): TGTGCCAGCAGCATGGGGCAGGGGGGTCAAGAGACCCAGTACTTC. It yields the protein CASSMGQGGQETQYF. V gene TRBV12-3 or TRBV12-4 combines with J gene TRBJ2-5; weak D call: TRBD1 (7 bases). The V and J ends lost 6 bases and 2 bases respectively, with 16 bases between them. The CDR3 consists of 15 residues.

This clonotype was detected a few times. This chain joins TRBV7-9 and TRBJ1-2; D might be TRBD1 (6 bases). Trimming cost V 5 bases and J 2 bases, with 21 bases left between them. The germline V gene has CDR1 SEHNR and CDR2 FQNEAQ (reference sequence). The CDR3 totals 17 residues. CDR3 sequence reads: CASSASQPGHKNYGYTF. The DNA for the CDR3 is TGTGCCAGCAGCGCCTCCCAGCCGGGACACAAGAACTATGGCTACACCTTC.

This clonotype was counted a few times. The genes are TRBV6-6 and TRBJ1-2, with D uncertain. Between the trimmed V and J ends, which lost 7 bases and 0 bases, there was a span of 9 bases. In germline, CDR1 is MNHNY, CDR2 SVGAGI (reference sequence). CDR3 length equals 13 residues. The CDR3 is CASIAQTNYGYTF. The CDR3 region has the DNA TGTGCCAGCATTGCACAAACTAACTATGGCTACACCTTC.

This sequence joins TRBV6-2 or TRBV6-3 and TRBJ2-5; D gene ambiguous. CDR3 length: 12 amino acids. The V gene's germline CDR1 is MNHEY and CDR2 SVGEGT. V lost 2 bases and J 2 bases, leaving 3 bases between the germline ends. This CDR3 reads CASSYAQETQYF. The CDR3 region has the DNA TGTGCCAGCAGTTACGCTCAAGAGACCCAGTACTTC.

This clonotype came up a few times. V is TRBV20-1 and J is TRBJ1-6, with D possibly TRBD1 on 5 matching bases. Germline V gene sequence: CDR1 DFQATT, CDR2 SNEGSKA (reference sequence). V dropped 1 base and J dropped 7 bases, with 17 bases sitting between them. This CDR3 has 16 amino acids. The CDR3 region is CSARAPFQGGNSPLHF. CDR3 nucleotide sequence: TGCAGTGCTAGAGCCCCCTTTCAGGGTGGAAATTCACCCCTCCACTTT.

This chain uses TRBV7-8 with TRBJ1-2, with D uncertain. Per germline, CDR1 SGHVS and CDR2 FQNEAQ. With 0 bases removed from V and 5 bases from J, the gap between germline ends came to 10 bases. The CDR3 runs to 14 residues. The CDR3 protein is CASSLAIKEYGYTF. Here the CDR3 DNA reads TGTGCCAGCAGCTTAGCGATAAAAGAATATGGCTACACCTTC.

This clonotype showed up just a few times. The V gene is TRBV29-1, the J gene TRBJ2-3; no firm D call. V was pared by 8 bases and J by 4 bases, with 19 bases between. The germline V gene encodes CDR1 SQVTM and CDR2 ANQGSEA. This CDR3 has 14 amino acids. CDR3 residues: CSSVGGVASDTQYF. The CDR3 bases are TGCAGCTCCGTAGGTGGTGTGGCGTCAGATACGCAGTATTTT.

V gene TRBV7-2 combines with J gene TRBJ2-3; 7 nucleotides match TRBD2. V lost 1 base to trimming and J lost 3 bases; unmatched junction nucleotides: 4. This CDR3 has 15 residues. Germline assignment: CDR1 SGHTA and CDR2 FQGNSA. The DNA of the CDR3 is TGTGCCAGCAGCTTAGGGCGGGAGTTAACAGATACGCAGTATTTT. Amino acids: CASSLGRELTDTQYF.

The sample holds many counts of this clonotype. The chain recombines TRBV5-1 with TRBJ2-5; D gene unclear. Germline V gene data show CDR1 as SGHRS and CDR2 as YFSETQ. V was cut by 1 base and J by 2 bases, with 3 bases left in between. The CDR3 has 12 residues. The CDR3 loop reads CASSLSQETQYF. CDR3 coding DNA: TGCGCCAGCAGCTTGAGTCAAGAGACCCAGTACTTC.

As regards this clonotype: The junction and the germline gene differ at one end; a read error may be behind it. The chain links TRBV7-7 to TRBJ2-5; D unclear. CDR1 SSHAT and CDR2 FNYEAQ come from the germline V gene (reference sequence). CDR3 length: 13 residues. The chain's CDR3 is CASSSFSEETQYF. CDR3 DNA: TGTGCTAGCAGTTCCTTCAGCGAAGAGACCCAGTACTTC.